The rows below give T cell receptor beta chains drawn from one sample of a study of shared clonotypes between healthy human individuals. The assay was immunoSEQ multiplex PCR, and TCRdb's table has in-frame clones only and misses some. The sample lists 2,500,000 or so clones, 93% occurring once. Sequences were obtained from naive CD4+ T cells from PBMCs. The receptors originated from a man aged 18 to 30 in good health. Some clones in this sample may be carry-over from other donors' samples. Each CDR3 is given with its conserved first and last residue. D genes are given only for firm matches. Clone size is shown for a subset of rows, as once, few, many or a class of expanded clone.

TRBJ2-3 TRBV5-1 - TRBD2 TGCGCCAGCAGCCGGGGACTAGCGGGAGTCCTGCCGACAGATACGCAGTATTTT CASSRGLAGVLPTDTQYF
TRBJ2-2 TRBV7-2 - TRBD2 TGTGCCAGCAGCCTAGTACTAGCGGGAGGTGGCGGGGAGCTGTTTTTT CASSLVLAGGGGELFF
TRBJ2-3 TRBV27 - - TGTGCCAGTAGTAAAGCGAGGACTCCAGGGAGTACAGATACGCAGTATTTT CASSKARTPGSTDTQYF
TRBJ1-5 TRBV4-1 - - TGCGCCAGCAGCCAAGAACTGAGGAACAATCAGCCCCAGCATTTT CASSQELRNNQPQHF
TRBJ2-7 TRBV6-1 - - TGTGCCAGCAGGGTTTCCTACGAGCAGTACTTC CASRVSYEQYF
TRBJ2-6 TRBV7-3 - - TGTGCCAGCAGCTCACAGGTGGCTGGGGCCAACGTCCTGACTTTC CASSSQVAGANVLTF
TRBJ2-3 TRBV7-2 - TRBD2 TGTGCCAGCAGCCTCACCGGGACTAGCGGCGATACGCAGTATTTT CASSLTGTSGDTQYF
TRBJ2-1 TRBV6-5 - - TGTGCCAGCAGTTACGCGGGCAATGAGCAGTTCTTC CASSYAGNEQFF
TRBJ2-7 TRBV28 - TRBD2 TGTGCCAGCAAAAATAGCGGGAGCTCCTACGAGCAGTACTTC CASKNSGSSYEQYF
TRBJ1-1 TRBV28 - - TGTGCCAGCAGTTTGGGCCCCCAGGGGAACACTGAAGCTTTCTTT CASSLGPQGNTEAFF
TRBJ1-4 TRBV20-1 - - TGCAGTGCTTCTCATACTGGGCTGTTTTTT CSASHTGLFF
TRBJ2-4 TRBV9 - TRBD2 TGTGCCAGCAGCTCAGGGGCTAGCGGGAGTTGGGGCATTCAGTACTTC CASSSGASGSWGIQYF
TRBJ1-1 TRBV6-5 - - TGTGCCAGCTGTGCGGGCGGGAACACTGAAGCTTTCTTT CASCAGGNTEAFF
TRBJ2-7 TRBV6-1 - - TGTGCCAGCAGTGACGCCCGGGGCTTCGCCTACGAGCAGTACTTC CASSDARGFAYEQYF
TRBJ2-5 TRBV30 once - TGTGCCTCTACAGGTGGGGAGACCCAGTACTTC CASTGGETQYF
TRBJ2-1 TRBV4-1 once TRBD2 TGCGCCAGCAGCCAAGGACTAGCGGTCTCCCGGAGCAATGAGCAGTTCTTC CASSQGLAVSRSNEQFF
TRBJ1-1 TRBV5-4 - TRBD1 TGTGCCAGCAGCTTGGGGACAGGGAACATGAACACTGAAGCTTTCTTT CASSLGTGNMNTEAFF
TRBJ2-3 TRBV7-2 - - TGTGCCAGCAGCTTTGGGGGCGGGAGCTCAGATACGCAGTATTTT CASSFGGGSSDTQYF
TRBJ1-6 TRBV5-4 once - TGTGCCAGCAGCTTGGTTACTCCGGATTCACCCCTCCACTTT CASSLVTPDSPLHF
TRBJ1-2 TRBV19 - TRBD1 TGTGCCAGTACCCCCGACAGGGGCGGCTATGGCTACACCTTC CASTPDRGGYGYTF
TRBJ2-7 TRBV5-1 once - TGCGCCAGCAGTCAAGGCCAACTAGTGCCTGAGGCGGGAGAGCAGTACTTC CASSQGQLVPEAGEQYF
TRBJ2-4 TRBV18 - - TGTGCCAGCTCACAGTTAGCCAAAAACATTCAGTACTTC CASSQLAKNIQYF
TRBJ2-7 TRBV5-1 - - TGCGCCAGCAGCTCGCTTCCGGGGGCACGGTCCGAGCAGTACTTC CASSSLPGARSEQYF
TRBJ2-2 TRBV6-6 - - TGTGCCAGCAGTATCCAGGGAACTACCGGGGAGCTGTTTTTT CASSIQGTTGELFF
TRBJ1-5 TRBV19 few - TGTGCCAGTCGTCCAGCAGTGATGAGGCATCAGCCCCAGCATTTT CASRPAVMRHQPQHF
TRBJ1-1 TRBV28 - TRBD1 TGTGCCAGCAGCACAGGGGAGGGGACTGAAGCTTTCTTT CASSTGEGTEAFF
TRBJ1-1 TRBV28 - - TGTGCCAGCAACCAACAGGGCCCAAGGGGAGCTTTCTTT CASNQQGPRGAFF
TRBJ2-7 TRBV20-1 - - TGCAGTGCTAGTTGGCTCGATAAGCAGTACTTC CSASWLDKQYF
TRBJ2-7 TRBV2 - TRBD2 TGTGCCAGCAGTGAAACTGGACTAGCGGGAGCTCTCGAGCAGTACTTC CASSETGLAGALEQYF
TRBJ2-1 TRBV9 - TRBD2 TGTGCCAGCAGCCGACCCTATCTGGGGGGGGACAATGAGCAGTTCTTC CASSRPYLGGDNEQFF
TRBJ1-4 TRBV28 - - TGTGCCAGCAGTTCGGGACATAATGAAAAACTGTTTTTT CASSSGHNEKLFF
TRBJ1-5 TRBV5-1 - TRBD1 TGCGCCAGCAGCTTGGTCGGGACAGGGGAAGGCCAGCCCCAGCATTTT CASSLVGTGEGQPQHF
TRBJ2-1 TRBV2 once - TGTGCCAGCCAGATATTGCATCGCGGGGAGCAGTTCTTC CASQILHRGEQFF
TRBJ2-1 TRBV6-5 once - TGTGCCAGCAGTTACCTCCTAGCAATCAATGAGCAGTTCTTC CASSYLLAINEQFF
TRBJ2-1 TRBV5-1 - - TGCGCCAGCAGCTCCTGGACGGGTTACAATGAGCAGTTCTTC CASSSWTGYNEQFF
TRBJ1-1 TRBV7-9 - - TGTGCCAGCAGAGAGCCTGTGGCAAGGAACACTGAAGCTTTCTTT CASREPVARNTEAFF
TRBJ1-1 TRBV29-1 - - TGCAGCGTCCGGACAGAGATGAACACTGAAGCTTTCTTT CSVRTEMNTEAFF
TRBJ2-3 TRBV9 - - TGTGCCAGCAGCGTAGGCGCGGTTAACACAGATACGCAGTATTTT CASSVGAVNTDTQYF
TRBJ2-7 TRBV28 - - TGTGCCAGCAGGGGCGGGGACGCAAGCTCCTGCGAGCAGTACTTC CASRGGDASSCEQYF
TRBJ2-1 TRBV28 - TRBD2 TGTGCCAGCAAGATCGGCGGACTAGCGGAAAACAATGAGCAGTTCTTC CASKIGGLAENNEQFF
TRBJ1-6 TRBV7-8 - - TGTGCCAGCAGCTTAGCTGTCCGGGGAAGCTCCTATAATTCACCCCTCCACTTT CASSLAVRGSSYNSPLHF
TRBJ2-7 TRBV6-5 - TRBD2 TGTGCCAGCAGCCCTCGGTTAGCGGGGTACTACGAGCAGTACTTC CASSPRLAGYYEQYF
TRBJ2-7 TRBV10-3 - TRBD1 TGTGCCATCAGTGGGTACAGGGGGACCTACGAGCAGTACTTC CAISGYRGTYEQYF
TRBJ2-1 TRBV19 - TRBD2 TGTGCCAGTATAGGACTAGCGGGATTTTACAATGAGCAGTTCTTC CASIGLAGFYNEQFF
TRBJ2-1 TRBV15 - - TGTGCCACCAGCCGGGGAGCCCTCGGTAACAATGAGCAGTTCTTC CATSRGALGNNEQFF
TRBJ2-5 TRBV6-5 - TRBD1 TGTGCCAGCAGTTACTCGACAGGGCAAGAGACCCAGTACTTC CASSYSTGQETQYF
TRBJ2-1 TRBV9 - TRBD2 TGTGCCAGCAGCGTTGAACCTAGCGGGAGCGGCAATGAGCAGTTCTTC CASSVEPSGSGNEQFF
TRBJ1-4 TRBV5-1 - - TGCGCCAGCAGCCCGGGGGTTTCGGGGGAAAAACTGTTTTTT CASSPGVSGEKLFF
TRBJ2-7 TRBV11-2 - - TGTGCCAGCAGCGACAGTTGGGGGGTCTACGAGCAGTACTTC CASSDSWGVYEQYF
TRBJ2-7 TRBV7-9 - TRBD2 TGTGCCAGCAGCCTAGGGACTAGCGCCGCCTACGAGCAGTACTTC CASSLGTSAAYEQYF
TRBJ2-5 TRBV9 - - TGTGCCAGCAGCGTAGAGCCAGGGGAAGAGACCCAGTACTTC CASSVEPGEETQYF
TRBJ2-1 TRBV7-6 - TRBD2 TGTGCCAGCAGCTTAGCGTGGGCTAGCGGGAGTCGGGGCAATGAGCAGTTCTTC CASSLAWASGSRGNEQFF
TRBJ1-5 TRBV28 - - TGTGCCAGCAGTTTTTTTGGACGGCGTGTACCCCAGCATTTT CASSFFGRRVPQHF